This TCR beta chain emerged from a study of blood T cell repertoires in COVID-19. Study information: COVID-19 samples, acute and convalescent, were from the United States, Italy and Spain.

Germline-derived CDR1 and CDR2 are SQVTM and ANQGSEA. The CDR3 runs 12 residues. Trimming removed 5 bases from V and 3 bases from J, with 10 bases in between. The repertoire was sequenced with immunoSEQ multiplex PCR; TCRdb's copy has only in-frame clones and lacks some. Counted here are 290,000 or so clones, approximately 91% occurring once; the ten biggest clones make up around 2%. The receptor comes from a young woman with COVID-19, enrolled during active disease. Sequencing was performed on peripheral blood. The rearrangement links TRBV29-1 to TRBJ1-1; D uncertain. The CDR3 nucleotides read TGCAGCGTTACGGTGAGGGACACTGAAGCTTTCTTT. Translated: CSVTVRDTEAFF.